These 20 T cell receptor beta chains were all obtained from the same sample, sequenced in a study of blood T cells in healthy people across ages. The second PCR ran roughly 7 to 11 cycles with a sample-barcoded 5' primer and J-beta primers. TCRdb analysed the 5' RACE reads with MiXCR anew, one entry per CDR3 protein. Of about 640,000 distinct CDR3 sequences detected, approximately 59% appear once; the ten largest clones hold over 30%. The sample taken for sequencing was blood. These receptor sequences come from a man aged 60-69 years in good health.

The rearrangement links TRBV10-2 to TRBJ2-6, with 8 bases lining up with TRBD1. CDR1 is WSHSY, CDR2 SAAADI, per germline. The trim removed 4 bases at V and 0 bases at J, leaving 5 bases unmatched. The CDR3 runs 17 residues. The CDR3 nucleotides read TGCGCCAGCAGTGCGGACAGGGCGGGCTCTGGGGCCAACGTCCTGACTTTC. As protein: CASSADRAGSGANVLTF.

The chain combines TRBV6-5 with TRBJ2-7; either TRBD1 or TRBD2 may fit D (5 bases each). Germline V gene lookup returns CDR1 MNHEY and CDR2 SVGAGI. V lost 4 bases, J lost 7 bases, and 20 bases lay in between. CDR3 length equals 15 residues. This CDR3 is CASSSLSGTVDEQYF. The CDR3 coding sequence is TGTGCCAGCAGTTCGTTGTCCGGGACGGTGGATGAGCAGTACTTC.

This sequence joins TRBV29-1 and TRBJ1-1; no reliable D call. This CDR3 comprises 13 residues. The germline CDR1 and CDR2 sequences are SQVTM and ANQGSEA. V lost 0 bases and J lost 7, with 12 bases in between. CDR3 DNA: TGCAGCGTTGAAGATCAATTCCGGTTTGAAGCTTTCTTT. Protein: CSVEDQFRFEAFF. Complete variable domain (other parts from reference TRBV29-1 and TRBJ1-1): SAVISQKPSRDICQRGTSLTIQCQVDSQVTMMFWYRQQPGQSLTLIATANQGSEATYESGFVIDKFPISRPNLTFSTLTVSNMSPEDSSIYLCSVEDQFRFEAFFGQGTRLTVV.

The genes are TRBV10-1 and TRBJ2-5; D might be TRBD2 (6 bases). V was clipped by 4 bases and J by 4 bases, with 10 bases between them. The CDR3 covers 13 residues. The germline V gene has CDR1 WNHNN and CDR2 SYGVQD (reference sequence). The CDR3: CASSGGVTETQYF. As DNA, the CDR3 is TGCGCCAGCAGTGGGGGGGTAACAGAGACCCAGTACTTC.

The genes are TRBV12-3 or TRBV12-4 and TRBJ2-1; 11 bases agree with TRBD2. V lost 3 bases and J lost 0; bases outside the gene matches: 7. There are 18 residues in the CDR3. The CDR3 DNA follows: TGTGCCAGCAGTTTCTGGGCTAGCGGGGGGAGCTCCTACAATGAGCAGTTCTTC. The encoded protein is CASSFWASGGSSYNEQFF.

The chain has TRBV20-1 and TRBJ2-7; TRBD2 agrees at 13 bases. Per the germline V gene, CDR1 is DFQATT and CDR2 is SNEGSKA (reference sequence). The CDR3 runs to 14 residues. V lost 6 bases and J lost 0; bases outside the gene matches: 2. The CDR3 DNA sequence: TGCAGTGCACGACTAGCGGGGGGCTCCTACGAGCAGTACTTC. Its protein is CSARLAGGSYEQYF.

V usage is TRBV20-1 and J usage is TRBJ1-5; possibly TRBD1 for D (5 bases). Germline V gene sequence: CDR1 DFQATT, CDR2 SNEGSKA (reference sequence). Trimming took off 2 bases at V and 0 bases at J, with 8 bases between the two ends. The CDR3 contains 14 residues. CDR3 loop: CSARKTDSNQPQHF. CDR3 bases: TGCAGTGCTAGAAAGACAGATAGCAATCAGCCCCAGCATTTT.

The sample holds a few counts of this clonotype. The J gene is TRBJ2-5, the V gene TRBV5-1; 8 bases map to TRBD1. This CDR3 has 15 residues. V gave up 4 bases and J gave up 0 bases; unmatched junction bases: 5. Germline values: CDR1 SGHRS, CDR2 YFSETQ. CDR3 DNA: TGCGCCAGCAGCCGGACAGGGACGGACCAAGAGACCCAGTACTTC. Its translation is CASSRTGTDQETQYF.

The V call is TRBV12-3 or TRBV12-4, the J call TRBJ1-4, with 9 bases matching TRBD1. The CDR3 length is 15 residues. Trimming removed 2 bases from V and 9 bases from J; junction bases left unmatched: 7. CDR3 coding DNA: TGTGCCAGCAGTTTACCGGGACAGGGTTGGAAAAAACTGTTTTTT. Its protein product is CASSLPGQGWKKLFF.

This chain links TRBV5-1 with TRBJ2-1; 12 bases line up with TRBD2. Per the germline V gene, CDR1 is SGHRS and CDR2 is YFSETQ. V lost 3 bases, J lost 8 bases, and 6 bases stayed unmatched. There are 15 residues in the CDR3. In DNA form, the CDR3 reads TGCGCCAGCAGCTCTAGCGGGGGGGCCGTGGATGAGCAGTTCTTC. This translates into CASSSSGGAVDEQFF. Based on the CDR3 plus reference TRBV5-1 and TRBJ2-1, the full variable domain is KAGVTQTPRYLIKTRGQQVTLSCSPISGHRSVSWYQQTPGQGLQFLFEYFSETQRNKGNFPGRFSGRQFSNSRSEMNVSTLELGDSALYLCASSSSGGAVDEQFFGPGTRLTVL.

This clonotype was detected only a few times. CDR3 amino acids: CASSQDLGALPDTQYF. In DNA form, the CDR3 reads TGCGCCAGCAGCCAAGATCTGGGAGCCCTCCCAGATACGCAGTATTTT. The rearrangement uses TRBV4-1 and TRBJ2-3, with D maybe TRBD2 (5 bases). The CDR3 consists of 16 residues. Trimming took off 0 bases at V and 4 bases at J, with 14 bases between the two ends. The germline CDR1 and CDR2 sequences are MGHRA and YSYEKL.

This clonotype was recorded many times. Possible read error: a much larger clone is one base away. The chain links TRBV6-6 to TRBJ2-7; 8 nucleotides agree with TRBD1. This CDR3 comprises 13 residues. Germline CDR1 reads MNHNY; CDR2 reads SVGAGI (reference sequence). Unmatched junction bases numbered 4, after V lost 4 bases and J lost 5 bases. CDR3 sequence (DNA): TGTGCCAGCAGTTCTACAGGGGGGAACGAGCAGTACTTC. It translates to CASSSTGGNEQYF.

The rearrangement uses TRBV7-9 and TRBJ1-4; the D is unclear. Germline-derived CDR1 and CDR2 are SEHNR and FQNEAQ (reference sequence). V was cut by 5 bases and J by 4 bases, with 11 bases left in between. CDR3 length equals 14 residues. The CDR3 nucleotides read TGTGCCAGCAGCCCGGCAGCAGTTAATGAAAAACTGTTTTTT. Translated, it gives CASSPAAVNEKLFF. Drawing the rest from reference TRBV7-9 and TRBJ1-4, the complete variable domain is DTGVSQNPRHKITKRGQNVTFRCDPISEHNRLYWYRQTLGQGPEFLTYFQNEAQLEKSRLLSDRFSAERPKGSFSTLEIQRTEQGDSAMYLCASSPAAVNEKLFFGSGTQLSVL.

The chain carries TRBV5-6 and TRBJ2-1; the D is unclear. Trimming shortened V by 5 bases and J by 8 bases, and 11 bases separated the two germline ends. This CDR3 comprises 12 residues. Germline CDR1 SGHDT, CDR2 YYEEEE. CDR3: CASRKSGDEQFF. The CDR3 bases are TGTGCCAGCAGGAAGTCAGGCGATGAGCAGTTCTTC.

This clonotype was seen a few times. The V and J genes are TRBV2 and TRBJ1-5; 9 bases fit TRBD1. Unmatched junction bases numbered 2, after V lost 7 bases and J lost 1 base. CDR3 length: 14 residues. Germline V gene sequence: CDR1 SNHLY, CDR2 FYNNEI. The CDR3 DNA sequence: TGTGCCAGCAATGGACAGGGGAGCAATCAGCCCCAGCATTTT. Translated: CASNGQGSNQPQHF. The variable domain in full, completed from reference TRBV2 and TRBJ1-5, reads EPEVTQTPSHQVTQMGQEVILRCVPISNHLYFYWYRQILGQKVEFLVSFYNNEISEKSEIFDDQFSVERPDGSNFTLKIRSTKLEDSAMYFCASNGQGSNQPQHFGDGTRLSIL.

The chain is built from TRBV20-1 and TRBJ2-3, with D possibly TRBD2 on 6 matching bases. Germline CDR1 reads DFQATT; CDR2 reads SNEGSKA (reference sequence). V was shortened by 3 bases and J by 6 bases, with 19 bases between the two germline ends. This CDR3 has 15 residues. The CDR3 here is CSARSTEGNTDTQYF. DNA of the CDR3: TGCAGTGCTAGGTCGACGGAGGGAAACACGGATACGCAGTATTTT.

The chain joins TRBV6-1 to TRBJ1-2; D is perhaps TRBD1 (5 bases). From germline, CDR1 is MNHNS and CDR2 SASEGT. Trimming pared 3 bases from V and 0 bases from J, leaving 11 bases between. This CDR3 has 15 amino acids. CDR3 loop: CASSDPGRTNYGYTF. The CDR3 nucleotides are TGTGCCAGCAGTGATCCGGGACGGACTAACTATGGCTACACCTTC.

J is TRBJ1-6 and V is TRBV6-5; a possible D gene is TRBD1 (6 bases). The CDR3 is 15 amino acids. CDR1 is MNHEY, CDR2 SVGAGI, per germline. Trimming removed 5 bases from V and 10 bases from J, with 18 bases in between. CDR3 DNA sequence: TGTGCCAGCAGTGACGTGGCAGGGGTGCAGTCACCCCTCCACTTT. It specifies CASSDVAGVQSPLHF.

This clonotype was found a few times. The chain carries TRBV28 and TRBJ1-5; maybe TRBD1 (5 bases). The ends were cut back, 8 bases at V and 0 bases at J, with 17 bases in the middle. This CDR3 contains 16 residues. Per germline, CDR1 MDHEN and CDR2 SYDVKM. This CDR3 reads CASLPSGYGSNQPQHF. In nucleotides, the CDR3 is TGTGCCAGCCTTCCCTCAGGGTATGGTAGCAATCAGCCCCAGCATTTT.

A few counts support this clonotype. This chain uses TRBV3-1 with TRBJ1-1; 8 nucleotides agree with TRBD1. Germline values: CDR1 LGHDT, CDR2 YNNKEL (reference sequence). The CDR3 is 17 amino acids. The V segment lost 4 bases and the J segment 3 bases; nucleotides outside the gene matches: 13. CDR3: CASSPGGGTGLDTEAFF. CDR3 in DNA: TGTGCCAGCAGCCCCGGGGGGGGGACAGGTCTTGACACTGAAGCTTTCTTT. The whole variable domain, remainder taken from reference TRBV3-1 and TRBJ1-1, is DTAVSQTPKYLVTQMGNDKSIKCEQNLGHDTMYWYKQDSKKFLKIMFSYNNKELIINETVPNRFSPKSPDKAHLNLHINSLELGDSAVYFCASSPGGGTGLDTEAFFGQGTRLTVV.